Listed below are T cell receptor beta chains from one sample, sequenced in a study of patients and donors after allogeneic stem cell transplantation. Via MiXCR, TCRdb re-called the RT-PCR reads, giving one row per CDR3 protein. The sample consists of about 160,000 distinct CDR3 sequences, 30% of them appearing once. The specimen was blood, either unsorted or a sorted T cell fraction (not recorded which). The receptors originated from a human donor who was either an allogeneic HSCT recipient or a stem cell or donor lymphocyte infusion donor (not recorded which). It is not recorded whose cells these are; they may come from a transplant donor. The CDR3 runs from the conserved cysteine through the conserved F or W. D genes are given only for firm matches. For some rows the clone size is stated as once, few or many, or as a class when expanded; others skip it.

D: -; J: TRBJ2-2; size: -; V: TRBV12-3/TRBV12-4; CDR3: CAGGLGATLTGELFF; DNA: TGTGCCGGGGGACTGGGGGCCACCCTTACCGGGGAGCTGTTTTTT
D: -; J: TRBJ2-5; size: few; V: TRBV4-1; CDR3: CASSQETAVATQYF; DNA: TGCGCCAGCAGCCAAGAGACGGCGGTAGCGACCCAGTACTTC
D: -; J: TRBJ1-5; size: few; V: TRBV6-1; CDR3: CASRQEERQPQHF; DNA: TGTGCCAGCCGTCAGGAGGAACGCCAGCCCCAGCATTTT
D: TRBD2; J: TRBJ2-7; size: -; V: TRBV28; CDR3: CASRHIAGESSYEQYF; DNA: TGTGCCAGCAGACATATAGCGGGAGAGAGTTCCTACGAGCAGTACTTC
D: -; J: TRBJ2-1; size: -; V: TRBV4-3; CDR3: CASSRRTFQNEQFF; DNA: TGCGCCAGCAGCCGCCGCACCTTTCAGAATGAGCAGTTCTTC
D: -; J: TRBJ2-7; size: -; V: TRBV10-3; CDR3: CATHSRQDRFYEQYF; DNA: TGTGCCACCCACTCGCGACAGGACCGTTTCTACGAGCAGTACTTC
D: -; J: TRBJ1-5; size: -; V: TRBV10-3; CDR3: CAINDGSQPQHF; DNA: TGTGCCATCAATGACGGAAGTCAGCCCCAGCATTTT
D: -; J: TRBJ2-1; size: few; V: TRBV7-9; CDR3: CASISGASSYNEQFF; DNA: TGTGCCAGCATCTCGGGGGCGAGCTCCTACAATGAGCAGTTCTTC
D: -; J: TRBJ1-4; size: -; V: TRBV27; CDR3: CASSFPIGGSTNEKLFF; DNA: TGTGCCAGCAGTTTCCCGATCGGGGGGTCTACTAATGAAAAACTGTTTTTT
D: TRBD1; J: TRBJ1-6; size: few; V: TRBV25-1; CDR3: CASSGLGTAYNSPLHF; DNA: TGTGCCAGCAGTGGCCTTGGGACAGCCTATAATTCACCCCTCCACTTT
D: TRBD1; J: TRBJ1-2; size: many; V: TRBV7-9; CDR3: CASSLVGYRGVYPGYTF; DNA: TGTGCCAGCAGCTTAGTCGGCTACAGGGGGGTGTATCCTGGCTACACCTTC
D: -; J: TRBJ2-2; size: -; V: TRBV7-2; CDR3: CASSRGRSGELFF; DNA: TGTGCCAGCAGCAGAGGGAGGTCCGGGGAGCTGTTTTTT
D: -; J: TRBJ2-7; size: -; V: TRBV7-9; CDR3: CASSLGSWTPYF; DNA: TGTGCCAGCAGCTTAGGAAGCTGGACTCCGTACTTC
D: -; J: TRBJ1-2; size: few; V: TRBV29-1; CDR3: CSVALDGYTF; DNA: TGCAGCGTTGCACTAGATGGCTACACCTTC
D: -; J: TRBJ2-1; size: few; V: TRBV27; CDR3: CASSLSGGNEQFF; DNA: TGTGCCAGCAGTTTATCTGGCGGCAATGAGCAGTTCTTC
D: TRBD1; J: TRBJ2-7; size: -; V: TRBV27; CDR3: CASSFSGTAAVF; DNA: TGTGCCAGCAGTTTCTCCGGGACAGCGGCGGTCTTC
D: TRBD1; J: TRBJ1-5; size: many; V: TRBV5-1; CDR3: CASSLEGQGGQPQHF; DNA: TGCGCCAGCAGCTTGGAGGGACAGGGAGGTCAGCCCCAGCATTTT
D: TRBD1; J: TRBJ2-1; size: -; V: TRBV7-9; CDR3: CASSLGTGNEQFF; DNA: TGTGCCAGCAGCTTAGGGACAGGCAATGAGCAGTTCTTC
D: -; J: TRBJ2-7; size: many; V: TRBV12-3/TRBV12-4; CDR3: CASSFSYEQYF; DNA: TGTGCCAGCAGCTTCTCCTACGAGCAGTACTTC
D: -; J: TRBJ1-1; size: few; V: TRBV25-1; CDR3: CASSEYFVFGRNTEAFF; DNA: TGTGCCAGCAGTGAATATTTCGTATTCGGTCGCAACACTGAAGCTTTCTTT
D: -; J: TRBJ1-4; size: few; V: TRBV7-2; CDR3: CASSFGGSTNEKLFF; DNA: TGTGCCAGCAGCTTCGGAGGCTCAACTAATGAAAAACTGTTTTTT
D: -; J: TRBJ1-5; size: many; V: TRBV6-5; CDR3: CASSYLGAQQPQHF; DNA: TGTGCCAGCAGTTACCTTGGGGCACAGCAGCCCCAGCATTTT
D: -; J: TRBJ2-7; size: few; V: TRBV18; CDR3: CASSPRDLGVEQYF; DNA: TGTGCCAGCTCACCGAGGGACCTTGGGGTCGAGCAGTACTTC
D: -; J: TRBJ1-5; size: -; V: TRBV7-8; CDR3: CASSLADSFNQPQHF; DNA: TGTGCCAGCAGCTTAGCAGACAGCTTCAATCAGCCCCAGCATTTT
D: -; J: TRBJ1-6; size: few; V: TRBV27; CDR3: CASSFSVEFSPLHF; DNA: TGTGCCAGCAGTTTTAGCGTCGAATTTTCACCCCTCCACTTT
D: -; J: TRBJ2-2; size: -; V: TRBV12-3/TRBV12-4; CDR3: CASNAPGYTGELFF; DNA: TGTGCCAGCAACGCTCCGGGGTACACCGGGGAGCTGTTTTTT
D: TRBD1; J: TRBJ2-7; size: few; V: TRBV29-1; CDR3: CSVGQGDYEQYF; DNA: TGCAGCGTTGGCCAGGGGGACTACGAGCAGTACTTC
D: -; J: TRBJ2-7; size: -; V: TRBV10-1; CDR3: CASSESGLRGEQYF; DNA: TGCGCCAGCAGTGAGTCTGGGCTGAGAGGGGAGCAGTACTTC
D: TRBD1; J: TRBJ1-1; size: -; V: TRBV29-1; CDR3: CSVPRRRQGRTEAFF; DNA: TGCAGCGTCCCCCGGCGACGACAGGGCCGGACTGAAGCTTTCTTT
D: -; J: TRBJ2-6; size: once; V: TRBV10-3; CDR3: CAISDRGRNSGANVLTF; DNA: TGTGCCATCAGCGACCGGGGACGGAACTCTGGGGCCAACGTCCTGACTTTC
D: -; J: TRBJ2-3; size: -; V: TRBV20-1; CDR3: CSARRPGTTDTQYF; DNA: TGCAGTGCTAGACGTCCCGGGACAACAGATACGCAGTATTTT
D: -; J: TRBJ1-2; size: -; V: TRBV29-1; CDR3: CSDRDLYGYTF; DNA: TGCAGCGACAGGGATCTCTATGGCTACACCTTC
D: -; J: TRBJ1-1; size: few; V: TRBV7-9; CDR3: CASSRSTTAFF; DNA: TGTGCCAGCAGCCGTTCAACTACAGCTTTCTTT
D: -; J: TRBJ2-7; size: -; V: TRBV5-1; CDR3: CASSNTRREQYF; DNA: TGCGCCAGCAGCAACACCCGTCGCGAGCAGTACTTC
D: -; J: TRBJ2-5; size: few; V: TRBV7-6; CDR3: CASSLVMETQYF; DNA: TGTGCCAGCAGCTTAGTTATGGAGACCCAGTACTTC
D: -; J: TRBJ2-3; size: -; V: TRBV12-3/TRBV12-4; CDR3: CASSFGWSTDTQYF; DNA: TGTGCCAGCAGTTTCGGGTGGAGCACAGATACGCAGTATTTT
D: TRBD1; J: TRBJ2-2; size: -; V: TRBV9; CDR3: CASSTRQGAGELFF; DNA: TGTGCCAGCAGCACCAGACAGGGGGCCGGGGAGCTGTTTTTT
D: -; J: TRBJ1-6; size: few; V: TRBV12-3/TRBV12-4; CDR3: CASTRSYSPLHF; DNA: TGTGCCAGCACCAGGTCCTATTCACCCCTCCACTTT
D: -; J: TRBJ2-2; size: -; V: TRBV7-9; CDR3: CASSLARGELFF; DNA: TGTGCCAGCAGCTTAGCGAGAGGGGAGCTGTTTTTT